The T cell receptor (beta chain) described here comes from a study of T cell responses to AZD1222 COVID-19 vaccine. Only in-frame clones appear in the TCRdb table, and some are missing; sequencing was by immunoSEQ multiplex PCR. The sample includes around 78,000 clones, around 90% of them seen just once. Study-level findings and limits: Repertoire collection took place solely once the T cell response had peaked. A mostly white British donor set with more females was recruited, and clonal diversity was possibly underestimated. Spike-specific TCR breadth and depth went up after people got two AZD1222 doses.

CDR3 length: 14 residues. The V and J ends lost 5 bases and 8 bases respectively, with 16 bases between them. Looked up from germline, CDR1 is LNHDA and CDR2 is SQIVND (reference sequence). About this clone itself: What it binds is not known.

The TCR originated in an adult in good health. The chain is built from TRBV19 and TRBJ1-5, with D possibly TRBD1 on 6 matching bases. Here the sequenced sample was peripheral blood, taken on day 0 of AZD1222 vaccination. The CDR3 sequence: CASSPSGGLEPQHF. The CDR3 DNA reads TGTGCCAGTAGTCCTAGTGGGGGGCTAGAGCCCCAGCATTTT. The variable domain in full, completed from reference TRBV19 and TRBJ1-5, reads DGGITQSPKYLFRKEGQNVTLSCEQNLNHDAMYWYRQDPGQGLRLIYYSQIVNDFQKGDIAEGYSVSREKKESFPLTVTSAQKNPTAFYLCASSPSGGLEPQHFGDGTRLSIL.